This T cell receptor beta chain comes out of a study of shared clonotypes between healthy human individuals. This CDR3 comprises 19 residues. Trimming stripped 5 bases from V and 7 bases from J, with 32 bases between. Per the germline V gene, CDR1 is SGHAT and CDR2 is FQNNGV. Study-level points and caveats: Naive subsets, compared against memory subsets, generally had larger estimated richness values.

Some clones are missing from TCRdb's copy, which holds only in-frame ones; the method was immunoSEQ multiplex PCR. This table has hundreds of thousands of clones, 90% to 97% appearing once. With respect to this clone: Its antigen is still unknown.

This rearrangement joins TRBV11-2 to TRBJ2-5; TRBD2 is a possible D gene (6 bases). This TCR derives from a woman aged 30 to 39 in good health. Sample: naive CD4+ T cells sorted from blood. The subset was: CD45RA+ positively selected. This CDR3 reads CASSTAGRRLSLGLGTQYF. The CDR3 DNA follows: TGTGCCAGCAGCACCGCGGGACGACGGTTATCCCTTGGGTTAGGGACCCAGTACTTC.